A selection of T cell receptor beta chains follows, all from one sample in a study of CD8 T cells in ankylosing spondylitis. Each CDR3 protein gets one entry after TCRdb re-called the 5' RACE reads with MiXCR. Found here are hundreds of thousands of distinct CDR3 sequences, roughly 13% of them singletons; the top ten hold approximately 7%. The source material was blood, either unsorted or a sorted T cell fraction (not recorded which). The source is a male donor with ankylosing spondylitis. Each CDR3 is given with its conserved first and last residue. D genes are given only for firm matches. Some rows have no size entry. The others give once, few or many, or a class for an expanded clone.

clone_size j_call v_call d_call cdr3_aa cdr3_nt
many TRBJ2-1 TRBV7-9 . CASSSTLSSYNEQFF TGTGCCAGCAGCTCGACTTTGAGCTCCTACAATGAGCAGTTCTTC
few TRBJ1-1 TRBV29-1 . CSVMPNTEAFF TGCAGCGTTATGCCGAACACTGAAGCTTTCTTT
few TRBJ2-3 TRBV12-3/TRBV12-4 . CASSARDTDTQYF TGTGCCAGCAGCGCTAGAGACACAGATACGCAGTATTTT
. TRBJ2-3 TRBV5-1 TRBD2 CASSPGLAGFSDTQYF TGCGCCAGCAGCCCGGGACTAGCGGGATTTTCAGATACGCAGTATTTT
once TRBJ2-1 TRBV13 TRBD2 CASSFAAGDNEQFF TGTGCCAGCAGCTTTGCGGCGGGGGACAATGAGCAGTTCTTC
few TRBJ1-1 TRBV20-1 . CSAPLGGRAEAFF TGCAGTGCGCCCCTCGGGGGGAGGGCTGAAGCTTTCTTT
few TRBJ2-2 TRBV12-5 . CASGQGFTGELFF TGTGCTAGTGGCCAGGGGTTCACCGGGGAGCTGTTTTTT
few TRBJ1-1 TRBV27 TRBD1 CASSPGTGERAFF TGTGCCAGCAGTCCGGGGACAGGGGAGCGAGCTTTCTTT
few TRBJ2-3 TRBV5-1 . CASSFGQSMDTQYF TGCGCCAGCAGCTTCGGGCAATCGATGGATACGCAGTATTTT
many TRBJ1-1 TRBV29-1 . CSVSGALNTEAFF TGCAGCGTTTCCGGTGCGCTGAACACTGAAGCTTTCTTT
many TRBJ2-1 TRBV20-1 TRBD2 CSAHPPPPGGSYNEQFF TGCAGTGCTCACCCCCCCCCTCCGGGAGGTTCCTACAATGAGCAGTTCTTC
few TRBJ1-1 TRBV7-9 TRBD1 CASSRPTGANTEAFF TGTGCCAGCAGCCGCCCGACAGGGGCAAACACTGAAGCTTTCTTT
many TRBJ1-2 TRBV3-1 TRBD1 CASSQGTGGSNYGYTF TGTGCCAGCAGCCAGGGAACAGGGGGCTCCAACTATGGCTACACCTTC
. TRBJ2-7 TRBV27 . CASSFTEQYF TGTGCCAGCAGTTTCACCGAGCAGTACTTC
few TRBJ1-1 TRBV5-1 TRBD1 CASSPRTGGEAEAFF TGCGCCAGCAGCCCTCGGACAGGGGGCGAGGCTGAAGCTTTCTTT
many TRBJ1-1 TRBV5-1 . CASSLMGSRDTEAFF TGCGCCAGCAGCTTGATGGGTTCTCGGGACACTGAAGCTTTCTTT
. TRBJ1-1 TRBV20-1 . CSVRGWRYTEAFF TGCAGTGTTAGGGGCTGGCGGTACACTGAAGCTTTCTTT
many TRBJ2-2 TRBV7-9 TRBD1 CASSRRTGSGELFF TGTGCCAGCAGCCGCCGGACAGGGTCCGGGGAGCTGTTTTTT
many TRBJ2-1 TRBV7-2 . CASSFYGTYNEQFF TGTGCCAGCAGCTTTTACGGGACGTACAATGAGCAGTTCTTC
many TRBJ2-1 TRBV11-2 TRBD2 CASSLEVWGTSGPNEQFF TGTGCCAGCAGCTTAGAGGTATGGGGGACTAGCGGACCTAATGAGCAGTTCTTC
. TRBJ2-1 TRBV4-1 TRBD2 CASSQGGGRAWEQFF TGCGCCAGCAGCCAAGGGGGTGGGAGGGCCTGGGAGCAGTTCTTC
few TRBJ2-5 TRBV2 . CASSGQKQETQYF TGTGCCAGCAGTGGACAGAAACAAGAGACCCAGTACTTC
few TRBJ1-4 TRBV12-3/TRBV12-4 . CASSLRQPEKLFF TGTGCCAGCAGTTTAAGACAGCCTGAAAAACTGTTTTTT
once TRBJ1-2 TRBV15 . CATSRGGSGLANGYTF TGTGCCACCAGCAGAGGGGGGTCAGGTTTGGCGAATGGCTACACCTTC
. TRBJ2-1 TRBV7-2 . CASSLAMGAVHNEQFF TGTGCCAGCAGCTTAGCGATGGGAGCGGTCCACAATGAGCAGTTCTTC